This TCR beta chain originates from a study of cytomegalovirus exposure and HLA in healthy donors. Germline CDR1 GTSNPN, CDR2 SVGIG (reference sequence). This CDR3 region has 13 residues. Between the trimmed V and J ends, which lost 2 bases and 7 bases, there was a span of 12 bases. 13 Jbeta primers and 60 Vbeta primers were used for the PCR. Repertoires were generated with immunoSEQ multiplex PCR, while TCRdb's copy carries only in-frame clones and drops some. The sample records fewer than 200,000 clones, roughly 76% being singletons. The chain recombines TRBV30 with TRBJ1-5; D not certain. Source material: PBMCs. The source is a woman aged 45-65 years in good health and CMV-seronegative. This CDR3 reads CAWSTGGGQPQHF. In DNA form, the CDR3 reads TGTGCCTGGAGTACCGGAGGTGGCCAGCCCCAGCATTTT.